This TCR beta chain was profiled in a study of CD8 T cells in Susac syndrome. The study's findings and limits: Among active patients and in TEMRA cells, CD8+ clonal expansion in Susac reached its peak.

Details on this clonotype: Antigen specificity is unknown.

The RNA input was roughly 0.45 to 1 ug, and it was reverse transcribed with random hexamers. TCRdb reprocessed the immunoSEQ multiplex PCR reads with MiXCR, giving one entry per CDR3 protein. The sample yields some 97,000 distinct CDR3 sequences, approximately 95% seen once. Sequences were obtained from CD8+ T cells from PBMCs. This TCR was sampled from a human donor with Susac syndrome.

CDR3 region: CSVEGRGQGIQYF. The CDR3 nucleotides are TGCAGCGTTGAGGGTAGGGGGCAAGGCATTCAGTACTTC. V is TRBV29-1 and J is TRBJ2-4, with TRBD1 matching over 7 bases. The junction had 8 bases not matched to a gene; V was cut back by 3 bases and J by 9 bases. The CDR3 runs 13 residues. Germline V gives CDR1 SQVTM, CDR2 ANQGSEA.